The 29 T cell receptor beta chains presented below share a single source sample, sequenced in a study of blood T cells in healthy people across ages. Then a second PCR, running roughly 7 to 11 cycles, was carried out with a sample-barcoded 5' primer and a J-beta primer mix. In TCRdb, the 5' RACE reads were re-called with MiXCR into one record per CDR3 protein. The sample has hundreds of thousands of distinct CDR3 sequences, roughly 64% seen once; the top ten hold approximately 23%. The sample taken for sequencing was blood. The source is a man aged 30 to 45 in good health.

CDR3 in amino acids: CASSRRLDGYTF. Written as DNA, the CDR3 is TGTGCCAGCAGCCGGCGTCTCGATGGCTACACCTTC. V and J are TRBV25-1 and TRBJ1-2; D is ambiguous. Germline-derived CDR1 and CDR2 are MGHDK and SYGVNS. V was cut by 6 bases and J by 6 bases, with 11 bases left in between. The CDR3 is made up of 12 amino acids.

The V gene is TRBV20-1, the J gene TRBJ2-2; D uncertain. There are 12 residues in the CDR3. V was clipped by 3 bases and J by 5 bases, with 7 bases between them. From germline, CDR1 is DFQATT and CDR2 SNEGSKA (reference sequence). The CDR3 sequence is CSASLVTGELFF. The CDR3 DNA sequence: TGCAGTGCTAGCCTAGTTACCGGGGAGCTGTTTTTT.

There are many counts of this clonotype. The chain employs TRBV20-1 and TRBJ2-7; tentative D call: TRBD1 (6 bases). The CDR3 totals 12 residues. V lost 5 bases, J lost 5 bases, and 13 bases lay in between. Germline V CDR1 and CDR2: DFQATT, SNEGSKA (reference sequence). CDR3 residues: CSARTDADEQYF. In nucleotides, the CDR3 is TGCAGTGCTCGGACAGATGCAGACGAGCAGTACTTC.

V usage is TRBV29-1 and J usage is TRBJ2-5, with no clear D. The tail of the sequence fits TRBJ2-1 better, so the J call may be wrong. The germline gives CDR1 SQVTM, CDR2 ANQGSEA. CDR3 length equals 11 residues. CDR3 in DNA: TGCAGCGTTGAACTTTCGGAGACCCAGTTCTTC. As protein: CSVELSETQFF.

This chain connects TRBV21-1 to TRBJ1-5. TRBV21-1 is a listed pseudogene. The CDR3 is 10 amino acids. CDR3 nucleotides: TGTGCCAGCAGTATTCAGCCCCAGCATTTT. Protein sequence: CASSIQPQHF.

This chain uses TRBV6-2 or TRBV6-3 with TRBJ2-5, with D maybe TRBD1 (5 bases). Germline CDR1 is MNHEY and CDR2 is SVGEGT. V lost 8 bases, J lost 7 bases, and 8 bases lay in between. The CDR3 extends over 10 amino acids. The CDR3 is CASGHGTQYF. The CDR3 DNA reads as TGTGCCAGCGGACACGGGACCCAGTACTTC.

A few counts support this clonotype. The CDR3 spells CATAFGDTQYF. The CDR3 coding sequence is TGTGCCACAGCTTTTGGAGATACGCAGTATTTT. This chain joins TRBV12-3 or TRBV12-4 and TRBJ2-3; D is unresolved. V was trimmed by 10 bases and J by 5 bases, leaving 10 bases between them. The CDR3 consists of 11 residues.

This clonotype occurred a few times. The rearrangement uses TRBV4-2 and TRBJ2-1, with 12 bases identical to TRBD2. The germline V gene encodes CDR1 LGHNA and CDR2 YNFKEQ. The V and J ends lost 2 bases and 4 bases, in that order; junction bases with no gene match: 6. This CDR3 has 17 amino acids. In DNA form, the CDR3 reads TGTGCCAGCAGCCAAATCAGTACTAGCGGGGGGTACAATGAGCAGTTCTTC. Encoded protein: CASSQISTSGGYNEQFF.

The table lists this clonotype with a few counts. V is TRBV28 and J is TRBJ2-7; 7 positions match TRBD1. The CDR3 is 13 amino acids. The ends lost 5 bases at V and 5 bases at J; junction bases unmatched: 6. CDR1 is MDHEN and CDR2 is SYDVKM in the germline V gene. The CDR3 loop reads CASSARDRDEQYF. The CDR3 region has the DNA TGTGCCAGCAGTGCCCGCGACAGGGACGAGCAGTACTTC.

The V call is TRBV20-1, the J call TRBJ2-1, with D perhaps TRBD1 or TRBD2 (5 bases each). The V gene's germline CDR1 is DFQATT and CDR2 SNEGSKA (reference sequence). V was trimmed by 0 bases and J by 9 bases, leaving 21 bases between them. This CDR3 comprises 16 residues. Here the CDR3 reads CSARESSGRFLGEQFF. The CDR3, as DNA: TGCAGTGCTAGAGAATCCTCGGGACGGTTTCTGGGTGAGCAGTTCTTC.

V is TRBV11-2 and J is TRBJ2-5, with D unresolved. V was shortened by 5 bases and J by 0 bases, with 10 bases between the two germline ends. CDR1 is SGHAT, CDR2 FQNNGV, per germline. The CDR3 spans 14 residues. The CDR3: CASSRNPHQETQYF. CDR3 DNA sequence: TGTGCCAGCAGCCGAAACCCCCACCAAGAGACCCAGTACTTC.

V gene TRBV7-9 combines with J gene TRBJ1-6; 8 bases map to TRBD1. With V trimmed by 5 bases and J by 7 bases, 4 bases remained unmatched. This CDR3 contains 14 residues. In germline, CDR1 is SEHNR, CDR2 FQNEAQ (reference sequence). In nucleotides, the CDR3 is TGTGCCAGCAGCATGGGACAGGCAAATTCACCCCTCCACTTT. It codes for CASSMGQANSPLHF. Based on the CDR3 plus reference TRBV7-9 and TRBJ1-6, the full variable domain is DTGVSQNPRHKITKRGQNVTFRCDPISEHNRLYWYRQTLGQGPEFLTYFQNEAQLEKSRLLSDRFSAERPKGSFSTLEIQRTEQGDSAMYLCASSMGQANSPLHFGNGTRLTVT.

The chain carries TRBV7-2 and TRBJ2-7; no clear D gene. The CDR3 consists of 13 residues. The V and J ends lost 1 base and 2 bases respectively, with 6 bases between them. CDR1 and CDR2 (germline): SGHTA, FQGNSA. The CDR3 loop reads CASSLEAPYEQYF. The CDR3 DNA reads TGTGCCAGCAGCTTAGAGGCTCCCTACGAGCAGTACTTC.

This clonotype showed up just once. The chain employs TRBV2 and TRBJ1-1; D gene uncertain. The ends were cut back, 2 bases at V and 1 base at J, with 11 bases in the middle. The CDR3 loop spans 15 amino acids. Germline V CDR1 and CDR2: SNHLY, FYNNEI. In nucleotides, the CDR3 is TGTGCCAGCAGTGAAATCCGGACCAAGAACACTGAAGCTTTCTTT. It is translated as CASSEIRTKNTEAFF.

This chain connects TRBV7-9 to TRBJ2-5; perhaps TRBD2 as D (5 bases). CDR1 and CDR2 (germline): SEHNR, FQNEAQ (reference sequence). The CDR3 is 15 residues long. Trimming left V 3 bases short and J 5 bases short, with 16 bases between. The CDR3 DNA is TGTGCCAGCAGCTTCGGATTCGCGGGCGCGGAGACCCAGTACTTC. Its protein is CASSFGFAGAETQYF.

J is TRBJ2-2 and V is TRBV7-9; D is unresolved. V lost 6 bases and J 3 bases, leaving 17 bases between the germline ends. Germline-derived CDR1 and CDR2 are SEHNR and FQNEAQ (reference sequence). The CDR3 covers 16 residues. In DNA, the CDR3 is TGTGCCAGCAGTCAACTGACGGGCGGAGACACCGGGGAGCTGTTTTTT. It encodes CASSQLTGGDTGELFF. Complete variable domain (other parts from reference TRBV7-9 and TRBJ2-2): DTGVSQNPRHKITKRGQNVTFRCDPISEHNRLYWYRQTLGQGPEFLTYFQNEAQLEKSRLLSDRFSAERPKGSFSTLEIQRTEQGDSAMYLCASSQLTGGDTGELFFGEGSRLTVL.

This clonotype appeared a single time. Written as DNA, the CDR3 is TGTGCTAGTGGCAAAGACAGGGCCAATGAGCAGTTCTTC. Amino acids: CASGKDRANEQFF. This rearrangement joins TRBV12-5 to TRBJ2-1, with 7 bases that match TRBD1. There are 13 residues in the CDR3. The V gene end was trimmed by 6 bases and the J gene end by 6 bases; junction bases not matched to a gene: 5. The germline V gene has CDR1 LGHNT and CDR2 FRNRAP. The whole variable domain, filled in from reference TRBV12-5 and TRBJ2-1, reads DARVTQTPRHKVTEMGQEVTMRCQPILGHNTVFWYRQTMMQGLELLAYFRNRAPLDDSGMPKDRFSAEMPDATLATLKIQPSEPRDSAVYFCASGKDRANEQFFGPGTRLTVL.

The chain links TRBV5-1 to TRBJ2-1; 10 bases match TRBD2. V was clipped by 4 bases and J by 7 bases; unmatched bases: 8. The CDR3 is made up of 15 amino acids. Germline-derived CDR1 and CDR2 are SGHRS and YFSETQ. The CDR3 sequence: CASSDLAGVSNEQFF. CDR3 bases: TGCGCCAGCAGCGACCTAGCGGGAGTGAGTAATGAGCAGTTCTTC.

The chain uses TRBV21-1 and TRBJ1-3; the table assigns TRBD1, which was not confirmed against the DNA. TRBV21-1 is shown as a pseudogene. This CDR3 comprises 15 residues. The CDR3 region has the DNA TGTGCCAGCAGCAAAGAGCAGGGGGTGGCGGACACCATATATTTT. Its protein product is CASSKEQGVADTIYF.

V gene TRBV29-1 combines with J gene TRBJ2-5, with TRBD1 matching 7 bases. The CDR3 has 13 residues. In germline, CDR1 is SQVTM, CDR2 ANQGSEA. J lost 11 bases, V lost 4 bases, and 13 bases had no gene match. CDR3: CSVGRDSYNEQYF. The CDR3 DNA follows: TGCAGCGTTGGAAGGGACAGTTACAATGAGCAGTACTTC.

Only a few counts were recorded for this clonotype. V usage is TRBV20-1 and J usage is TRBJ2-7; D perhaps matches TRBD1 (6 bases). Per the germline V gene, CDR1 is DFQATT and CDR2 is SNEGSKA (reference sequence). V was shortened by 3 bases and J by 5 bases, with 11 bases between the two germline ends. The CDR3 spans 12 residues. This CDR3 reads CSASDRRDEQYF. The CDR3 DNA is TGCAGTGCTAGTGACAGGAGAGACGAGCAGTACTTC.

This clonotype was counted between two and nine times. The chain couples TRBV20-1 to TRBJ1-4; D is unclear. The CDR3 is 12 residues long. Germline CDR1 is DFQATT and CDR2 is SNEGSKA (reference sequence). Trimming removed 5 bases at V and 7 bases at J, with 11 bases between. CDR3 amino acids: CSALGWGEKLFF. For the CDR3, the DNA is TGCAGTGCTTTAGGTTGGGGTGAAAAACTGTTTTTT.

The CDR3 nucleotides read TGTGCCAGGAATAGCGGGAGGAGGATTGGTGAGCAGTTCTTC. Amino acids: CARNSGRRIGEQFF. The V and J genes are TRBV2 and TRBJ2-1, with 10 positions matching TRBD2. V was pared by 9 bases and J by 9 bases, with 11 bases of the junction left unmatched. The CDR3 consists of 14 residues. Germline V gene data show CDR1 as SNHLY and CDR2 as FYNNEI.

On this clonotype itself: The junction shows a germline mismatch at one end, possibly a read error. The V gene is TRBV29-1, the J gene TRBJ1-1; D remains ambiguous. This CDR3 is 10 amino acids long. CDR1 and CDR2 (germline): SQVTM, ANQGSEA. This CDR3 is CSVENAEAFF. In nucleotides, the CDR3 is TGCAGCGTCGAGAACGCTGAAGCTTTCTTT. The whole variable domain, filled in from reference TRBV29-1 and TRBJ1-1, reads SAVISQKPSRDICQRGTSLTIQCQVDSQVTMMFWYRQQPGQSLTLIATANQGSEATYESGFVIDKFPISRPNLTFSTLTVSNMSPEDSSIYLCSVENAEAFFGQGTRLTVV.

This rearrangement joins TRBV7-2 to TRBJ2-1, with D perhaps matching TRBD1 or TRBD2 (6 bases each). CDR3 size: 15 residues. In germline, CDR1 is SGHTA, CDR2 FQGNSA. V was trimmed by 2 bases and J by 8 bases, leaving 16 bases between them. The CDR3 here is CASSLRGTYGDEQFF. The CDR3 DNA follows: TGTGCCAGCAGCTTAAGGGGGACTTACGGGGATGAGCAGTTCTTC.

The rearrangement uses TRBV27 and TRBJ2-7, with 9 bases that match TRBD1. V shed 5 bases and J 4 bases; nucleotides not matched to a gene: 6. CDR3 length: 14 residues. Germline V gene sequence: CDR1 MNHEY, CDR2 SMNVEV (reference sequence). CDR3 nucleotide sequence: TGTGCCAGCAGTCCGGGACAGGGTATTTACGAGCAGTACTTC. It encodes CASSPGQGIYEQYF.

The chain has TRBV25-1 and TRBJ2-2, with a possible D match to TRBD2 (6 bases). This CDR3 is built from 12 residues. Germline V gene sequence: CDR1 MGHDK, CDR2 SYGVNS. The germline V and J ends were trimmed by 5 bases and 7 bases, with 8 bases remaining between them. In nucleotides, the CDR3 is TGTGCCAGCAGTCCGGGAGACGGGGAGCTGTTTTTT. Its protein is CASSPGDGELFF.

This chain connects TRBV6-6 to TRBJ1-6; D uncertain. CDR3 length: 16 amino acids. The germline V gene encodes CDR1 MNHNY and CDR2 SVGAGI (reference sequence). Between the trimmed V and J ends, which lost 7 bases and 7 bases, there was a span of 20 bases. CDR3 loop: CASTPGPALMNSPLHF. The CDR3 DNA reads TGTGCCAGCACTCCGGGCCCCGCGCTTATGAATTCACCCCTCCACTTT.

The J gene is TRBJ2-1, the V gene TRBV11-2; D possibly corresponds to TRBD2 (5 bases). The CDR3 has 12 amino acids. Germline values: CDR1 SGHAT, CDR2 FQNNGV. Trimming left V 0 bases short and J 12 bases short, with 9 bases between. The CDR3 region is CASSLDEGVQFF. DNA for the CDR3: TGTGCCAGCAGCTTAGATGAGGGAGTGCAGTTCTTC.